This T cell receptor beta chain was documented in a study of T cell clonality in common variable immunodeficiency. Reduced serum IgG, IgA and/or IgM plus specific antibody deficiency defined CVID. The CDR3 is 17 amino acids. Germline CDR1 is LNHDA and CDR2 is SQIVND (reference sequence). The J segment lost 1 base and the V segment lost 1 base, leaving 8 bases of the junction unmatched. General study results and limits: Compared with healthy controls, CVID subjects showed increased TCRbeta clonality, mostly in about a third. Fewer deletions and N-nucleotide insertions were reportedly seen in common variable immunodeficiency TCR beta sequences. Shared TCRbeta clones were fewer between CVID subjects than controls. Links between repertoire features and CVID complications were heterogeneity-limited.

TCRdb's copy holds only in-frame clones and misses some; the assay was immunoSEQ multiplex PCR. The sample includes tens of thousands of clones, none of them occurring once. This clone was seen many times. Its target is not known. The CDR3 end falls 3 residues outside the read, so it is completed with the germline J gene. The clonotype was recovered from a human donor with common variable immunodeficiency. Material for sequencing was peripheral blood mononuclear cells. V gene TRBV19 combines with J gene TRBJ1-1, with 8 bases aligning to TRBD1. The CDR3 bases that were read are TGTGCCAGTAGTATAGCTCTGACAGGGGACTCGAACACTGAA. It yields the protein CASSIALTGDSNTE. The entire CDR3 protein reads CASSIALTGDSNTEAFF. The full variable domain, its missing parts supplied by reference TRBV19 and TRBJ1-1, is DGGITQSPKYLFRKEGQNVTLSCEQNLNHDAMYWYRQDPGQGLRLIYYSQIVNDFQKGDIAEGYSVSREKKESFPLTVTSAQKNPTAFYLCASSIALTGDSNTEAFFGQGTRLTVV.